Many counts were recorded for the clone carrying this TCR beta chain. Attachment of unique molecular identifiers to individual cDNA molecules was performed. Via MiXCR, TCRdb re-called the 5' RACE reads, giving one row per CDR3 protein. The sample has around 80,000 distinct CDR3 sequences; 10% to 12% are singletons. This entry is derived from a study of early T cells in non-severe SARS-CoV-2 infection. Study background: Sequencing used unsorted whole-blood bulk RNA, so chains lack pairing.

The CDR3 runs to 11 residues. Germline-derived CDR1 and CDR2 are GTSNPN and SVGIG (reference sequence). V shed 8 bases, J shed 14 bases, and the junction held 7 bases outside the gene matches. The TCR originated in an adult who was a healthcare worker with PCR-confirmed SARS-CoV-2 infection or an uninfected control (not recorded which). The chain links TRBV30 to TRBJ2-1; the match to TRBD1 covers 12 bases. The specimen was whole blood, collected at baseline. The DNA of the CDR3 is TGTGCCGGGGGACAGGGGGCGATTAAGTTCTTC. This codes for CAGGQGAIKFF.